This note documents a single T cell receptor beta chain sequence. The target antigen is unknown. The germline CDR1 and CDR2 sequences are MDHEN and SYDVKM. V was cut by 2 bases and J by 10 bases, with 9 bases left in between. The CDR3 consists of 12 residues. The study ran its PCR with 60 Vbeta and 13 Jbeta primers. The method was immunoSEQ multiplex PCR; TCRdb's version includes in-frame clones alone and lacks a portion of them. This table has 70,000 to 80,000 clones, about 78% appearing once. These data originate in a study of cytomegalovirus exposure and HLA in healthy donors. Whole-study results and caveats: It is likely that the observed cluster of highly shared sequence variants was a sequencing artifact. A later analysis reportedly found fewer N-insertions in an Asian-associated ancestry cluster than the roughly 700-donor mean. Follow-up analysis later connected one missense variant in DCLRE1C with trimming of TCR beta V- and J-genes.

This rearrangement joins TRBV28 to TRBJ2-1, with TRBD1 as a possible D gene (5 bases). The sequenced sample consisted of PBMCs. This TCR was recovered from a woman aged 35 to 49 in good health and CMV-seropositive. CDR3 nucleotides: TGTGCCAGCAGTTTAACAGGAACAGAGCAGTTCTTC. This codes for CASSLTGTEQFF.